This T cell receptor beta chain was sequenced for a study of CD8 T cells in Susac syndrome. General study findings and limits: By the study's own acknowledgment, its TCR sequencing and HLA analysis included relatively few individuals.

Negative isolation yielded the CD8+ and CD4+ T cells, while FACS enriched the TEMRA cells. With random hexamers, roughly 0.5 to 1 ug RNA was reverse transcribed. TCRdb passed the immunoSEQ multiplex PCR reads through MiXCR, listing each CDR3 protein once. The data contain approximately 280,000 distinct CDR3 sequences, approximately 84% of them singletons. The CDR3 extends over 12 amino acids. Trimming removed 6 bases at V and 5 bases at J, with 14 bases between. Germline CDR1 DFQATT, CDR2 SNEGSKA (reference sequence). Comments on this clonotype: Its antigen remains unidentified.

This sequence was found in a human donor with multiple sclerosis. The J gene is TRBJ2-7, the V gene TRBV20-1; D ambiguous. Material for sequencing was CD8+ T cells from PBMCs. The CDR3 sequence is CSAYPRADEQYF. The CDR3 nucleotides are TGCAGTGCCTACCCGAGAGCCGACGAGCAGTACTTC.